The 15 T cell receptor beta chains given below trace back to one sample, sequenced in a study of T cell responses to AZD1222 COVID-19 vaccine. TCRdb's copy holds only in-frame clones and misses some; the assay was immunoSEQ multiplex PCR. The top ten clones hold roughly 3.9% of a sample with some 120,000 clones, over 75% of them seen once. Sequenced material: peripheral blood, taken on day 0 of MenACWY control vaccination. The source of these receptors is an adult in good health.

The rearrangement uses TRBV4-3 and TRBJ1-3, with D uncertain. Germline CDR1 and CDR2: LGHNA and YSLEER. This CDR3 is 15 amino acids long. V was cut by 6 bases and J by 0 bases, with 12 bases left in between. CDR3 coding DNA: TGCGCCAGCAGTCACGCAGTGAACTCTGGAAACACCATATATTTT. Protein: CASSHAVNSGNTIYF.

CDR3 coding DNA: TGTGCCAGCAGCCCTGCAGGGGCAGTGGGAGCTGAAGCTTTCTTT. Protein product: CASSPAGAVGAEAFF. The chain has TRBV9 and TRBJ1-1, with D maybe TRBD1 (6 bases). Trimming shortened V by 4 bases and J by 6 bases, and 19 bases separated the two germline ends. The CDR3 loop spans 15 amino acids. Germline assignment: CDR1 SGDLS and CDR2 YYNGEE.

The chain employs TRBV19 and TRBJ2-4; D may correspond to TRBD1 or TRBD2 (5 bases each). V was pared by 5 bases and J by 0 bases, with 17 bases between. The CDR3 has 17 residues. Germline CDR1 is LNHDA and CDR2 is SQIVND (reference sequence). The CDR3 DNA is TGTGCCAGTAGTCCCACCTTGGGACCTACAGCCAAAAACATTCAGTACTTC. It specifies CASSPTLGPTAKNIQYF.

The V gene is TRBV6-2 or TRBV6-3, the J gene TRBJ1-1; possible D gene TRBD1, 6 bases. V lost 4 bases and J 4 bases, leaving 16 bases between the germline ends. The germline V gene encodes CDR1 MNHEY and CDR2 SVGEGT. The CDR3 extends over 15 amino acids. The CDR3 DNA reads TGTGCCAGCAGTTCCCCCAGGGGAGGTGGCACTGAAGCTTTCTTT. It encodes CASSSPRGGGTEAFF.

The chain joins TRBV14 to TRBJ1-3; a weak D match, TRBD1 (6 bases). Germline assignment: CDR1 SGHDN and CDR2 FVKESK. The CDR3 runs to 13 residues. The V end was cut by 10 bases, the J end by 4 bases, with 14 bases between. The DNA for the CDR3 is TGTGCCAAATCGATCAGGGGCGGAAACACCATATATTTT. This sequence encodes CAKSIRGGNTIYF.

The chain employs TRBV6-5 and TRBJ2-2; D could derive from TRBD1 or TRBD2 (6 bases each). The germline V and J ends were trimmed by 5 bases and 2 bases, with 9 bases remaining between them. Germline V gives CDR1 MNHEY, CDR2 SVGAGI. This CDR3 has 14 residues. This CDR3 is CASSPGGNTGELFF. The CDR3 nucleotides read TGTGCCAGCAGTCCCGGGGGCAACACCGGGGAGCTGTTTTTT.

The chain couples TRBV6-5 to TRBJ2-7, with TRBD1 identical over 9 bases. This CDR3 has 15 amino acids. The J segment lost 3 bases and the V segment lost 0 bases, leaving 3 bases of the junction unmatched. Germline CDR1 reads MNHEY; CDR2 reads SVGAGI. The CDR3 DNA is TGTGCCAGCAGTTACTCGGTGGGACAGGGCTACGAGCAGTACTTC. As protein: CASSYSVGQGYEQYF.

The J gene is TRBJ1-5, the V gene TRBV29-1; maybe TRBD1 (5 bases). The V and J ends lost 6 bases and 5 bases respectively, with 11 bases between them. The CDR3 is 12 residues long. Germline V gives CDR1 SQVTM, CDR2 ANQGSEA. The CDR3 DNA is TGCAGCGTGCGGGGGGGTGATCAGCCCCAGCATTTT. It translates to CSVRGGDQPQHF. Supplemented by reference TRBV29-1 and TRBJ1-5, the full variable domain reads SAVISQKPSRDICQRGTSLTIQCQVDSQVTMMFWYRQQPGQSLTLIATANQGSEATYESGFVIDKFPISRPNLTFSTLTVSNMSPEDSSIYLCSVRGGDQPQHFGDGTRLSIL.

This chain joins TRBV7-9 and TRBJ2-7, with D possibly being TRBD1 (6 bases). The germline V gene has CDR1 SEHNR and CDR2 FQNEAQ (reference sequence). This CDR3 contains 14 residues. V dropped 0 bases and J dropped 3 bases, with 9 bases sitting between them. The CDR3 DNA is TGTGCCAGCAGCTTAGCCGCGACAGGCTACGAGCAGTACTTC. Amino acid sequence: CASSLAATGYEQYF.

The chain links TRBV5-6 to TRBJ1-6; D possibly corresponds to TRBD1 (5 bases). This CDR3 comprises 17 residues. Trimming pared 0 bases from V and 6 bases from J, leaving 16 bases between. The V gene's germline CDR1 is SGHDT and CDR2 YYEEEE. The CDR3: CASSLDGASWFNSPLHF. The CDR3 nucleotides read TGTGCCAGCAGCTTGGATGGGGCCTCGTGGTTTAATTCACCCCTCCACTTT.

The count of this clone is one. CDR3 DNA: TGTGCCAGTAGTATGAGACAGGACCTCTATAATTCACCCCTCCACTTT. It specifies CASSMRQDLYNSPLHF. The V and J genes are TRBV19 and TRBJ1-6; a weak D match, TRBD1 (6 bases). This CDR3 is 16 amino acids long. Trimming cost V 3 bases and J 3 bases, with 12 bases left between them. Germline V lookup: CDR1 LNHDA, CDR2 SQIVND (reference sequence).

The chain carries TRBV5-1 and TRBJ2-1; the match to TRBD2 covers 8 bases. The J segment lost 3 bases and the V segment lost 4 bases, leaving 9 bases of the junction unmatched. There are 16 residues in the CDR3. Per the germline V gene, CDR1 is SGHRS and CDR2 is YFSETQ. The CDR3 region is CASSPEALAGYNEQFF. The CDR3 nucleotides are TGCGCCAGCAGCCCGGAGGCCCTAGCGGGCTACAATGAGCAGTTCTTC.

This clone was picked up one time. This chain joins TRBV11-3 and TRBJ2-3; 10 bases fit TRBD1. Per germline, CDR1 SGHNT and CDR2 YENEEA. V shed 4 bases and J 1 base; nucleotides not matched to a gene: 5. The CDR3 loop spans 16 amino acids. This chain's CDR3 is CASSSRGQGGTDTQYF. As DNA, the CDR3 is TGTGCCAGCAGCTCACGAGGACAGGGGGGCACAGATACGCAGTATTTT.

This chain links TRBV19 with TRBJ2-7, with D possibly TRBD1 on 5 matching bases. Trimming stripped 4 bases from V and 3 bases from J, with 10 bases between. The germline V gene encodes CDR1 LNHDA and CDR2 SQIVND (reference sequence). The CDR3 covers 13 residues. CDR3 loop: CASSTGKSYEQYF. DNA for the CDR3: TGTGCCAGTAGTACAGGGAAAAGCTACGAGCAGTACTTC.

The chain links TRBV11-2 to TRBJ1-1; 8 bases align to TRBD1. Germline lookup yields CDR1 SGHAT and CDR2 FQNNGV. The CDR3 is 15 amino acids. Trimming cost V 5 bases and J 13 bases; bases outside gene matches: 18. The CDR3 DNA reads TGTGCCAGCAGCCCGTCGCAACAGGGGGAGGGACCTCGTTTCTTT. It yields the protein CASSPSQQGEGPRFF.